These 8 T cell receptor beta chains were sequenced from one sample in a study of CD8 T cells in Susac syndrome. Random hexamers were used to reverse transcribe 0.5 to 1 ug of RNA. TCRdb processed the immunoSEQ multiplex PCR reads anew with MiXCR; each CDR3 protein has one entry. The sample has some 170,000 distinct CDR3 sequences, roughly 95% seen once. Material: CD4+ T cells from PBMCs. The receptors originated from a human donor in good health.

V is TRBV6-2 or TRBV6-3 and J is TRBJ2-1, with 8 positions matching TRBD1. The CDR3 covers 15 residues. The V and J ends lost 6 bases and 2 bases, in that order; junction bases with no gene match: 6. CDR1 and CDR2 (germline): MNHEY, SVGEGT. This CDR3 reads CASRRTGYTYNEQFF. In nucleotides, the CDR3 is TGTGCCAGCAGACGGACAGGGTACACCTACAATGAGCAGTTCTTC.

This chain uses TRBV28 with TRBJ2-7; tentatively, D is TRBD1 (6 bases). Germline loops: CDR1 MDHEN, CDR2 SYDVKM. The CDR3 contains 14 residues. V was clipped by 6 bases and J by 4 bases, with 16 bases between them. CDR3 in amino acids: CASSRRNRDYEQYF. In DNA, the CDR3 is TGTGCCAGCAGCCGCCGGAACAGGGATTACGAGCAGTACTTC.

The V gene is TRBV20-1, the J gene TRBJ2-3; 10 bases map to TRBD2. Germline V gene data show CDR1 as DFQATT and CDR2 as SNEGSKA (reference sequence). The ends lost 3 bases at V and 0 bases at J; junction bases unmatched: 9. The CDR3 sequence is 17 residues long. Written as DNA, the CDR3 is TGCAGTGCTAGCGGCAGCGGGAGGGCCCCTAGCACAGATACGCAGTATTTT. Translating gives CSASGSGRAPSTDTQYF.

The DNA for the CDR3 is TGCGCCAGCAGCCAAGGCAATGGCTACACCTTC. Its protein is CASSQGNGYTF. The chain combines TRBV4-3 with TRBJ1-2; D is unclear. V was pared by 1 base and J by 6 bases, with 3 bases between. Germline values: CDR1 LGHNA, CDR2 YSLEER. This CDR3 is built from 11 residues.

The gene calls are TRBV28 and TRBJ1-5; no reliable D call. This CDR3 comprises 14 residues. Germline V gene lookup returns CDR1 MDHEN and CDR2 SYDVKM. Trimming shortened V by 6 bases and J by 4 bases, and 13 bases separated the two germline ends. In DNA, the CDR3 is TGTGCCAGCAGCCGTTTGTATGGTAATCAGCCCCAGCATTTT. It yields the protein CASSRLYGNQPQHF.

J is TRBJ1-4 and V is TRBV7-2; 7 nucleotides agree with TRBD1. Trimming removed 4 bases from V and 8 bases from J; junction bases left unmatched: 10. There are 15 residues in the CDR3. From germline, CDR1 is SGHTA and CDR2 FQGNSA. CDR3 loop: CASSSKGATGEKLFF. The DNA of the CDR3 is TGTGCCAGCAGCTCGAAGGGGGCGACGGGCGAAAAACTGTTTTTT.

The chain joins TRBV20-1 to TRBJ2-1, with a weak D call TRBD2 (6 bases). V gave up 4 bases and J gave up 3 bases, with 10 bases separating them. The CDR3 runs 13 residues. In germline, CDR1 is DFQATT, CDR2 SNEGSKA (reference sequence). The CDR3 here is CSATRLVYNEQFF. DNA of the CDR3: TGCAGTGCTACCCGACTAGTCTACAATGAGCAGTTCTTC.

J is TRBJ2-7 and V is TRBV4-3; the D gene is possibly TRBD2 (6 bases). Germline V gene lookup returns CDR1 LGHNA and CDR2 YSLEER. There are 17 residues in the CDR3. V was trimmed by 0 bases and J by 2 bases, leaving 17 bases between them. CDR3 DNA: TGCGCCAGCAGCCAAGACCCAGCGCGGACTACCCCCTACGAGCAGTACTTC. Translation: CASSQDPARTTPYEQYF.